Listed below are T cell receptor beta chains from one sample, sequenced in a study of beta chain features in type 1 diabetes. The protocol was immunoSEQ multiplex PCR, while the TCRdb copy is restricted to in-frame clones and leaves out a portion. The sample records some 140,000 clones, 9% being singletons. The source material was central memory CD4+ T cells from blood. These receptors came from a man aged 30 to 45 with type 1 diabetes. Each CDR3 is given with its conserved first and last residue. The order of the fields is clone size, J gene, V gene, D gene, CDR3 DNA, CDR3 protein. The D gene is left open where the match is weak. Size is omitted from some rows. Given values are once, few, many or a class for expanded clones.

clone size: NA; J gene: TRBJ1-1; V gene: TRBV5-1; D gene: NA; CDR3 DNA: TGCGCCAGCAGCCTGGGGCAAGGTGCCGGAGGAGCTTTCTTT; CDR3 protein: CASSLGQGAGGAFF
clone size: NA; J gene: TRBJ1-5; V gene: TRBV18; D gene: NA; CDR3 DNA: TGTGCCAGCCACGGGGGTGGCAATCAGCCCCAGCATTTT; CDR3 protein: CASHGGGNQPQHF
clone size: NA; J gene: TRBJ2-2; V gene: TRBV10-1; D gene: TRBD1; CDR3 DNA: TGCGCCAGCAGCGGGACAGGGGGACAAGGCGGGGAGCTGTTTTTT; CDR3 protein: CASSGTGGQGGELFF
clone size: few; J gene: TRBJ2-2; V gene: TRBV9; D gene: NA; CDR3 DNA: TGTGCCAGCAGCGTAGGAGCCCTACCCCAAACCGGGGAGCTGTTTTTT; CDR3 protein: CASSVGALPQTGELFF
clone size: NA; J gene: TRBJ1-1; V gene: TRBV7-9; D gene: NA; CDR3 DNA: TGTGCCAGCAGCTACGGTCAGAACACTGAAGCTTTCTTT; CDR3 protein: CASSYGQNTEAFF
clone size: few; J gene: TRBJ1-5; V gene: TRBV6-5; D gene: NA; CDR3 DNA: TGTGCCAGCAGTGGCGGGTCGGGGGGCAATCAGCCCCAGCATTTT; CDR3 protein: CASSGGSGGNQPQHF
clone size: NA; J gene: TRBJ2-7; V gene: TRBV2; D gene: NA; CDR3 DNA: TGTGCCAGCAGTGAGTACGGCTCCTACGAGCAGTACTTC; CDR3 protein: CASSEYGSYEQYF
clone size: NA; J gene: TRBJ1-1; V gene: TRBV5-6; D gene: TRBD1; CDR3 DNA: TGTGCCAGCAGCCGATTCCGGGACAGTCGTAGGAGCACTGAAGCTTTCTTT; CDR3 protein: CASSRFRDSRRSTEAFF
clone size: few; J gene: TRBJ2-7; V gene: TRBV7-2; D gene: TRBD1; CDR3 DNA: TGTGCCAGCAGCTCCCTGGGACAGGGAGAGCAGTACTTC; CDR3 protein: CASSSLGQGEQYF
clone size: few; J gene: TRBJ2-7; V gene: TRBV5-1; D gene: TRBD1; CDR3 DNA: TGCGCCAGCCAGTCACAGGGGGCGGGGTACGAGCAGTACTTC; CDR3 protein: CASQSQGAGYEQYF